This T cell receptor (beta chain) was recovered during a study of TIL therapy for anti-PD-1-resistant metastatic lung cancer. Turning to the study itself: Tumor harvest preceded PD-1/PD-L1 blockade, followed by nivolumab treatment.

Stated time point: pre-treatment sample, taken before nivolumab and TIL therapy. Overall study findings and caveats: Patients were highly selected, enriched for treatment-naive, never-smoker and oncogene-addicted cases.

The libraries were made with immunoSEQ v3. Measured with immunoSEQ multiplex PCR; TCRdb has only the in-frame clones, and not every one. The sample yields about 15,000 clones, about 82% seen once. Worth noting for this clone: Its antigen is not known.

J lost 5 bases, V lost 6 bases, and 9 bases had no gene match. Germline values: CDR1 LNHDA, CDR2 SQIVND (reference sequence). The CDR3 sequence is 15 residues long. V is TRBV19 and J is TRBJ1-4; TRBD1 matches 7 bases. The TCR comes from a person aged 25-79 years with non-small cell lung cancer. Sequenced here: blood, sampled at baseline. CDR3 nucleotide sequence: TGTGCCAGTAGCTACATACAGGGGCGGAATGAAAAACTGTTTTTT. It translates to CASSYIQGRNEKLFF.